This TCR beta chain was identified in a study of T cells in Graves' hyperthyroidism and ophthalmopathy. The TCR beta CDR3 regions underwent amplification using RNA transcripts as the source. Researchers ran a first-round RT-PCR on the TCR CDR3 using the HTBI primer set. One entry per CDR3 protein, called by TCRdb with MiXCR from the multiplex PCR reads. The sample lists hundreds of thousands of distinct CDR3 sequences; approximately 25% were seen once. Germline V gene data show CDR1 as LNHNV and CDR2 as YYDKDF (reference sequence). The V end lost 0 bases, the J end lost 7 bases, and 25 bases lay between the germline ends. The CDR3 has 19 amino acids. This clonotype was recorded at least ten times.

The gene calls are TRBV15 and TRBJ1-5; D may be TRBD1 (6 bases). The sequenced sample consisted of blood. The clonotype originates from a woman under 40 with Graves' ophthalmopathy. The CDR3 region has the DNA TGTGCCACCAGCAGAGATTGGGGCCAGGGGCAAGGGGTCCCACAGCCCCAGCATTTT. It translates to CATSRDWGQGQGVPQPQHF.